Ten or more counts support the clone carrying this T cell receptor (beta chain). The sample is drawn from a study of kidney transplant recipient with SARS-CoV-2 infection. The germline gives CDR1 SGHTA, CDR2 FQGNSA. Trimming cost V 5 bases and J 0 bases; bases outside gene matches: 14. This CDR3 contains 18 residues. Via MiXCR, TCRdb re-called the reads, giving one row per CDR3 protein. In the table there are roughly 230,000 distinct CDR3 sequences, around 30% of which are singletons. This rearrangement joins TRBV7-2 to TRBJ1-1, with TRBD1 matching over 8 bases. The sequencing used a blood sample, collected at baseline and on day 111 from a kidney transplant recipient. The TCR originated in a male patient in his thirties who had COVID-19 and was a kidney transplant recipient. Certain T cells may be donor cells from the graft. CDR3 loop: CASSPRLGQGYLNTEAFF. The DNA for the CDR3 is TGTGCCAGCAGCCCAAGGCTTGGACAGGGCTACTTGAACACTGAAGCTTTCTTT.